Listed below are T cell receptor beta chains from one sample, sequenced in a study of T cell responses to AZD1222 COVID-19 vaccine. Sequencing was performed with immunoSEQ multiplex PCR; in TCRdb, only in-frame clones are kept and a portion is missing. The sample gives more than 95,000 clones, approximately 85% of which show up once; roughly 3.7% is in the top ten. The source was peripheral blood, collected on day 0 of MenACWY control vaccination. The receptors derive from an adult in good health. CDR3s include the opening cysteine and the closing phenylalanine or tryptophan. Fields, in order: D gene, V gene, clone size, J gene, CDR3 DNA, CDR3 protein. The D gene is left open where the match is weak. A row's size may be missing; if present it is once, few, many or a size class.

.,TRBV2,.,TRBJ1-5,TGTGCCAGCAGTGAACAGACACTTAGCAATCAGCCCCAGCATTTT,CASSEQTLSNQPQHF
TRBD1,TRBV6-5,once,TRBJ1-2,TGTGCCAGCAGAAGGGACAGGGAACCTAACTATGGCTACACCTTC,CASRRDREPNYGYTF
TRBD1,TRBV7-3,.,TRBJ1-2,TGTGCCAGCAGCTTAGACAGGGGGGATGGCTACACCTTC,CASSLDRGDGYTF
.,TRBV21-1,.,TRBJ1-5,TGTGCCAGCAGCAGAAAGACAGGCGTCTTATGGGGCAATCAGCCCCAGCATTTT,CASSRKTGVLWGNQPQHF
TRBD2,TRBV5-8,.,TRBJ2-1,TGTGCCAGCAGCTTGAAACTAGCGAGCCGTAATGACAATGAGCAGTTCTTC,CASSLKLASRNDNEQFF
.,TRBV28,.,TRBJ1-6,TGTGCCAGCAGTCTGGGTCAACCCCTCCACTTT,CASSLGQPLHF
.,TRBV28,.,TRBJ2-2,TGTGCCAGCAGTTGGTGGGACACCGGGGAGCTGTTTTTT,CASSWWDTGELFF
.,TRBV10-3,.,TRBJ1-2,TGTGCCATCAGTGAGCGGACGGACTATGGCTACACCTTC,CAISERTDYGYTF
.,TRBV29-1,.,TRBJ1-2,TGCAGCGTTGAAGGGGGCAGGGACGGTGGCTACACCTTC,CSVEGGRDGGYTF
TRBD2,TRBV7-2,few,TRBJ2-1,TGTGCCAGCAGCTCCGGGCCCTGGCGGGGGGACTACAATGAGCAGTTCTTC,CASSSGPWRGDYNEQFF
.,TRBV24-1,.,TRBJ1-5,TGTGCCACCGGGGAACAGGGAGTTAGCAATCAGCCCCAGCATTTT,CATGEQGVSNQPQHF
.,TRBV6-5,once,TRBJ1-3,TGTGCCAGCAGTCTCGGGATCACCTCTGGAAACACCATATATTTT,CASSLGITSGNTIYF
TRBD1,TRBV5-1,few,TRBJ2-3,TGCGCCAGCAGCTCGGCCGGGACAGGGATCACAGATACGCAGTATTTT,CASSSAGTGITDTQYF
TRBD1,TRBV30,.,TRBJ1-5,TGTGCCTGGAGGACAGGGGGAGTTAATAATGGCAATCAGCCCCAGCATTTT,CAWRTGGVNNGNQPQHF
TRBD1,TRBV2,.,TRBJ1-6,TGTGCCAGCAGTCGCCTCGGACAGGGGTCTAATTCACCCCTCCACTTT,CASSRLGQGSNSPLHF
TRBD1,TRBV5-1,.,TRBJ1-5,TGCGCCAGCAGCTTCGAGACAGGGGCCGGGCCCCAGCATTTT,CASSFETGAGPQHF
TRBD2,TRBV7-2,.,TRBJ2-1,TGTGCCAGCAGCTCCCGACTAGCGGGGGGCTTGGATGAGCAGTTCTTC,CASSSRLAGGLDEQFF
TRBD2,TRBV27,.,TRBJ2-3,TGTGCCAGCAGTTTATGGTCTCGGGGGGTTGGCACAGATACGCAGTATTTT,CASSLWSRGVGTDTQYF
.,TRBV21-1,.,TRBJ2-5,TGTGCCAGCAGCAAAGTCGGGGGGGCCGGGGAGTCCCAAGAGACCCAGTACTTC,CASSKVGGAGESQETQYF
.,TRBV18,.,TRBJ1-1,TGTGCCAGCTCACGGGGCTCCTCTATCGAAGCTTTCTTT,CASSRGSSIEAFF
.,TRBV30,.,TRBJ1-3,TGTGCCTGGAAAGGGATAGGAAACACCATATATTTT,CAWKGIGNTIYF
.,TRBV28,few,TRBJ1-2,TGTGCCAGCAGTCTCAATCCTTCGGTGACATTCCCGACTAACTATGGCTACACCTTC,CASSLNPSVTFPTNYGYTF
.,TRBV7-8,.,TRBJ1-5,TGTGCCAGCAGCCGGGGGGGACCCCAGCCCCAGCATTTT,CASSRGGPQPQHF
TRBD1,TRBV7-9,.,TRBJ2-7,TGTGCCAGCAGCTCCGTCCAGGGACAGGGTAGCCACGAGCAGTACTTC,CASSSVQGQGSHEQYF
TRBD1,TRBV4-1,.,TRBJ2-7,TGCGCCAGCAGCCAATCGGGACAGAATACGGAGAAGGGCTACGAGCAGTACTTC,CASSQSGQNTEKGYEQYF
.,TRBV29-1,.,TRBJ2-2,TGCAGCGCGCAGGGTCAGATATACACCGGGGAGCTGTTTTTT,CSAQGQIYTGELFF
TRBD1,TRBV12-3/TRBV12-4,.,TRBJ2-4,TGTGCCAGCAGTTCCGGGACAGGGAACATTCAGTACTTC,CASSSGTGNIQYF
TRBD1,TRBV4-1,.,TRBJ1-1,TGCGCCAGCAGCCAAGATGGACAGGGGGACACTGAAGCTTTCTTT,CASSQDGQGDTEAFF
.,TRBV2,.,TRBJ1-1,TGTGCCAGCGGTTTAGCAAGCTCCCTTGAAGCTTTCTTT,CASGLASSLEAFF
.,TRBV15,.,TRBJ1-5,TGTGCCACCAGCAGAGAGCCAGGCTTTAGCAATCAGCCCCAGCATTTT,CATSREPGFSNQPQHF
.,TRBV18,few,TRBJ2-7,TGTGCCAGCTCACCGAACACAGGGCGCGAGCAGTACTTC,CASSPNTGREQYF